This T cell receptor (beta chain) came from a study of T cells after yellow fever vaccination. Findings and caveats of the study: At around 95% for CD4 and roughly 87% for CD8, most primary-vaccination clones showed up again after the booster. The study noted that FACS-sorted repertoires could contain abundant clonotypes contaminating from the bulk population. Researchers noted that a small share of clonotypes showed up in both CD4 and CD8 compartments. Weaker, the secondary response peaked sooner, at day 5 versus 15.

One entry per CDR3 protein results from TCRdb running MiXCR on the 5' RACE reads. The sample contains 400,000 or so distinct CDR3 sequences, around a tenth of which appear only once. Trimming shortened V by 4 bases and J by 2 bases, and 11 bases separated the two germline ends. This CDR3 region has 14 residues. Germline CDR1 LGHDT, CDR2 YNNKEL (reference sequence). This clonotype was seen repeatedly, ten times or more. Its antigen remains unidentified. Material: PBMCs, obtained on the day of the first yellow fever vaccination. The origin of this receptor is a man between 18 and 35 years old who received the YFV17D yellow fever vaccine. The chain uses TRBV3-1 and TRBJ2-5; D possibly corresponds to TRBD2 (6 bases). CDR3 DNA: TGTGCCAGCAGCCGACTAGAGGGACAAGAGACCCAGTACTTC. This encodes CASSRLEGQETQYF.